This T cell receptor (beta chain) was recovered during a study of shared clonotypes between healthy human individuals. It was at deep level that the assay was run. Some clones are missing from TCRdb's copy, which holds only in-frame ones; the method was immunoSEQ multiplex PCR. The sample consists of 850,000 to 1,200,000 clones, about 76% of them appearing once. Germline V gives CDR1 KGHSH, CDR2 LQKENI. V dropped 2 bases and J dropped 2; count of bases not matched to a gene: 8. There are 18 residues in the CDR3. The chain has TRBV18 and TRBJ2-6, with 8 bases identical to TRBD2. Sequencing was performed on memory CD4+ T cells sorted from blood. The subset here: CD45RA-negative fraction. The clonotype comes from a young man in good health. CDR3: CASSPSTAGGAGANVLTF. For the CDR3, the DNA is TGTGCCAGCTCACCATCAACTGCGGGGGGAGCTGGGGCCAACGTCCTGACTTTC.